The rows below give T cell receptor beta chains drawn from one sample of a study of long-term antiretroviral therapy in people with HIV. The repertoire was sequenced with immunoSEQ multiplex PCR; TCRdb's copy has only in-frame clones and lacks some. The sample consists of tens of thousands of clones, approximately 80% of them appearing once. Sequencing used unsorted PBMCs, obtained nearly 2.9 years after starting antiretroviral therapy. These receptor sequences come from a man between 25 and 39 years old with HIV. The CDR3 runs from the conserved cysteine through the conserved F or W. A D gene is named only where the DNA matches it firmly. For some rows the clone size is stated as once, few or many, or as a class when expanded; others skip it.

D gene	clone size	J gene	V gene	CDR3 DNA	CDR3 protein
NA	NA	TRBJ1-1	TRBV29-1	TGCAGCGTTGAAGATGGGGTAAACACTGAAGCTTTCTTT	CSVEDGVNTEAFF
NA	NA	TRBJ2-7	TRBV19	TGTGCCAGTAGTATACGCCCGGATTACGAGCAGTACTTC	CASSIRPDYEQYF
NA	NA	TRBJ2-3	TRBV4-3	TGCGCCAGCAGCCAAGATCTAGAAGGCACAGGAGATACGCAGTATTTT	CASSQDLEGTGDTQYF
TRBD1	NA	TRBJ2-7	TRBV5-1	TGCGCCAGCAGTTTCGGGACAGGGGCCTACGAGCAGTACTTC	CASSFGTGAYEQYF
NA	NA	TRBJ1-2	TRBV5-1	TGCGCCAGCAGCTTGGAACGGGCTGGGGGCTATGGCTACACCTTC	CASSLERAGGYGYTF
NA	NA	TRBJ2-5	TRBV5-1	TGCGCCAGCGGAGAGGTGGGGAGAGAGACCCAGTACTTC	CASGEVGRETQYF
TRBD1	NA	TRBJ2-2	TRBV7-2	TGTGCCAGCAGCCCCCGGGGACAGATCACCGGGGAGCTGTTTTTT	CASSPRGQITGELFF
NA	NA	TRBJ2-7	TRBV27	TGTGCCAGCAGGGGGTTTAACAGCAATTACGAGCAGTACTTC	CASRGFNSNYEQYF
NA	NA	TRBJ2-7	TRBV4-2	TGTGCCAGCAGCCCCGGGGCTCTCGGGGAGCAGTACTTC	CASSPGALGEQYF
NA	NA	TRBJ1-1	TRBV5-1	TGCGCCAGCAGCCTCTCCGGGCCACACACTGAAGCTTTCTTT	CASSLSGPHTEAFF
NA	once	TRBJ2-1	TRBV7-2	TGTGCCAGCAGCCCAAGCAGTTCCCGGGGGTACAATGAGCAGTTCTTC	CASSPSSSRGYNEQFF
NA	NA	TRBJ2-3	TRBV10-3	TGTGCCATCAGTGAGGGAGGGGCCCCTAGCACAGATACGCAGTATTTT	CAISEGGAPSTDTQYF
NA	NA	TRBJ1-1	TRBV27	TGTGCCAGCAGTTTTGGCAGGGGGAACACTGAAGCTTTCTTT	CASSFGRGNTEAFF
NA	NA	TRBJ2-1	TRBV13	TGTGCCAGCAGCCCGAGGACCCTTACCACCTACAATGAGCAGTTCTTC	CASSPRTLTTYNEQFF
NA	NA	TRBJ2-7	TRBV6-5	TGTGCCAGCAGTTATGGGCAGGACGGCGAGCAGTACTTC	CASSYGQDGEQYF
NA	NA	TRBJ1-1	TRBV7-9	TGTGCCAGCAGCTTAGAGAGGTCGAGTCGGAGTGAAGCTTTCTTT	CASSLERSSRSEAFF
NA	NA	TRBJ1-4	TRBV30	TGTGCCTGGAACAGACAACAAAATGAAAAACTGTTTTTT	CAWNRQQNEKLFF
NA	few	TRBJ2-2	TRBV28	TGTGCCACCACCGGGGGCACCGGGGAGCTGTTTTTT	CATTGGTGELFF
NA	few	TRBJ2-5	TRBV19	TGTGCCAGTAGTATTCAGGGCCGGGTCGCGCGTCAAGAGACCCAGTACTTC	CASSIQGRVARQETQYF
NA	NA	TRBJ1-3	TRBV5-4	TGTGCCAGCAGCGTGGGAGGGGATCCTGGAAACACCATATATTTT	CASSVGGDPGNTIYF
NA	once	TRBJ2-3	TRBV6-6	TGTGCCAGCAGTTCTCACGGGGGGCCCGGAGGGGATACGCAGTATTTT	CASSSHGGPGGDTQYF
TRBD1	once	TRBJ1-2	TRBV28	TGTGCCAGCAGTTTGTCCGGGACAGGCGACTATGGCTACACCTTC	CASSLSGTGDYGYTF
NA	few	TRBJ1-1	TRBV5-1	TGCGCCAGCAGCGCGGACCAGAAAGCTTTCTTT	CASSADQKAFF
TRBD2	NA	TRBJ2-5	TRBV6-5	TGTGCCAGCAGTTCAGGACTAGCGGGACAAGAGACCCAGTACTTC	CASSSGLAGQETQYF
TRBD2	NA	TRBJ2-3	TRBV7-2	TGTGCCAGCAGCTTACTTTCAGCGGGGGCTCCAGATACGCAGTATTTT	CASSLLSAGAPDTQYF
NA	NA	TRBJ1-1	TRBV28	TGTGCCAGCTCCTGGAACACTGAAGCTTTCTTT	CASSWNTEAFF
TRBD1	NA	TRBJ1-2	TRBV7-9	TGTGCCAGCAGCCCCCCGGGACAGCACCCTGGCTACACCTTC	CASSPPGQHPGYTF
NA	NA	TRBJ2-7	TRBV27	TGTGCCAGCAGTTTTGGCCCGGGGTACGAGCAGTACTTC	CASSFGPGYEQYF
NA	NA	TRBJ2-1	TRBV28	TGTGCCAGCAATCCCAGGAACGTTGAGCAGTTCTTC	CASNPRNVEQFF